The rows below give T cell receptor beta chains drawn from one sample of a study of blood T cell repertoires in COVID-19. Method: immunoSEQ multiplex PCR; TCRdb's copy keeps in-frame clones and lacks some. This table has fewer than 450,000 clones, around 91% appearing once. The sequenced material came from peripheral blood. Source of these receptors: a woman aged 18-35 years who had recovered from COVID-19. The CDR3 runs from the conserved cysteine through the conserved F or W.

CDR3 protein	V gene	J gene
CASSPDRNYGYTF	TRBV7-8	TRBJ1-2
CASSVVGLADYNEQFF	TRBV9	TRBJ2-1
CASSSTGTSTDTQYF	TRBV7-2	TRBJ2-3
CASSSLDSLITGELFF	TRBV4-1	TRBJ2-2
CAISESAGGAFF	TRBV10-3	TRBJ1-1
CASSEALRAAGRDTQYF	TRBV2	TRBJ2-3
CASSSTGGIGNTIYF	TRBV5-1	TRBJ1-3
CASSADYYGYTF	TRBV19	TRBJ1-2
CASSLSGRRRNEQFF	TRBV6-2/TRBV6-3	TRBJ2-1
CASSPLGREQFF	TRBV11-3	TRBJ2-1
CASSSRRIFSNQPQHF	TRBV5-8	TRBJ1-5
CASSYGQNNSPLHF	TRBV6-6	TRBJ1-6
CASSHYFLGREGTDTQYF	TRBV6-2/TRBV6-3	TRBJ2-3
CASSRGTEGDTQYF	TRBV9	TRBJ2-3
CASSQDVTGPSGYTF	TRBV3-1/TRBV3-2	TRBJ1-2
CASSYRTGAGNTIYF	TRBV6-2/TRBV6-3	TRBJ1-3
CASSLRPGGRTGELFF	TRBV7-2	TRBJ2-2